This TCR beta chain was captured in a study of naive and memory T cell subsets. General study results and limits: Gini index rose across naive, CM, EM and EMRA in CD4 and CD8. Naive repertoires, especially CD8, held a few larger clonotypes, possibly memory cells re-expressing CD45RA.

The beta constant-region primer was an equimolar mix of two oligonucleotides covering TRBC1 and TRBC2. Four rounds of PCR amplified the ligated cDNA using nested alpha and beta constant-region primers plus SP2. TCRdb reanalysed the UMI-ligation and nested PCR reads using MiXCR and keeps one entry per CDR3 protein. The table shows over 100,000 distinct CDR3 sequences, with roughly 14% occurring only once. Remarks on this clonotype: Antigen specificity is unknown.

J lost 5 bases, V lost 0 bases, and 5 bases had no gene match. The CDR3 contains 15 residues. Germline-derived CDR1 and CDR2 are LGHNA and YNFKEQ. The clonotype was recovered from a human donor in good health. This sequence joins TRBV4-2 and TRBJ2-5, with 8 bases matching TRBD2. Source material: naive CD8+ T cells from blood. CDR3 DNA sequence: TGTGCCAGCAGCCAAGATCCCGGACTAGCCGAGACCCAGTACTTC. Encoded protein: CASSQDPGLAETQYF.